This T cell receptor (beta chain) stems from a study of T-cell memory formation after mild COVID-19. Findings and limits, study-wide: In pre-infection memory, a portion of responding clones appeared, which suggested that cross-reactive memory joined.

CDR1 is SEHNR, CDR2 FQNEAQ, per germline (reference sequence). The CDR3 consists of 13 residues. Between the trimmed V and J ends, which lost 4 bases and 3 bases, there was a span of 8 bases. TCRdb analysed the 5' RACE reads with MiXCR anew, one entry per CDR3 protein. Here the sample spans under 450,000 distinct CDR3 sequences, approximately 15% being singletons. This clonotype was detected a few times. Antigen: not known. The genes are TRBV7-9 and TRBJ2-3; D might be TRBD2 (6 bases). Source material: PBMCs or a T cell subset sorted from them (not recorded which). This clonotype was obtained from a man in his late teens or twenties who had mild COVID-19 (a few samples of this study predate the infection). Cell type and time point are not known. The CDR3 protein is CASSWDLTDTQYF. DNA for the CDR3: TGTGCCAGCAGCTGGGACTTGACAGATACGCAGTATTTT.